The T cell receptor beta chain under discussion was sequenced for a study of blood T cell repertoires in COVID-19. Study-level background: Spain, Italy and the United States supplied samples that represented acute and convalescent COVID-19. Nucleic acid was either cDNA or gDNA, and it came from T cells, B-cell-depleted T cells, or PBMCs.

V was clipped by 6 bases and J by 7 bases, with 21 bases between them. The CDR3 is 15 amino acids. Germline-derived CDR1 and CDR2 are LNHDA and SQIVND (reference sequence). The authors' processing: Estimated nucleated cell counts came from reference gene primer amplification. The protocol was immunoSEQ multiplex PCR, while the TCRdb copy is restricted to in-frame clones and leaves out a portion. V and J calls plus clone size are reproduced from that table; the DNA served to infer D and trimming. The table lists approximately 230,000 clones, approximately 90% of them singletons. The sequencing sample was made of peripheral blood. V gene TRBV19 combines with J gene TRBJ1-2; a weak D match, TRBD1 (5 bases). The sequence was collected from a young man who had recovered from COVID-19. CDR3 sequence (DNA): TGTGCCAGTAGCCGAGGGGCAGGCGGGGAGCTTGGCTACACCTTC. Protein product: CASSRGAGGELGYTF.